What follows are 26 T cell receptor beta chains derived from one specimen sequenced in a study of regulatory T cells in long-lasting Graves disease. Sample time point: newly diagnosed GD, antithyroid drugs for less than 3 months. PBMC-derived RNA was used for the TCR library. Building the TCR beta libraries relied on iRepertoire HTBI primers, and CDR3 regions underwent Arm-PCR. TCRdb reprocessed the multiplex PCR reads with MiXCR, giving one entry per CDR3 protein. The table lists under 300,000 distinct CDR3 sequences, more than 15% of them singletons, with around 13% in the top ten. These sequences were also reported in another study, on T cells in Graves' hyperthyroidism and ophthalmopathy.

The material sequenced was peripheral blood mononuclear cells (PBMCs), taken at new diagnosis, from a patient treated with antithyroid drugs. These receptors all come from a woman in her 30s with Graves disease.

Ten or more counts support this clonotype. The J gene is TRBJ1-2, the V gene TRBV6-1, with D possibly TRBD1 on 5 matching bases. CDR1 is MNHNS, CDR2 SASEGT, per germline. Trimming stripped 7 bases from V and 8 bases from J, with 20 bases between. CDR3 length equals 14 residues. CDR3 DNA: TGTGCCAGCACTCTCCGGGGGGGGGAGGGAGGCTACACCTTC. This gives the protein CASTLRGGEGGYTF.

This clonotype came up a few times. The V and J genes are TRBV4-1 and TRBJ1-5; TRBD1 aligns across 7 bases. The CDR3 length is 17 residues. The J segment lost 4 bases and the V segment lost 1 base, leaving 10 bases of the junction unmatched. The germline gives CDR1 MGHRA, CDR2 YSYEKL. In DNA, the CDR3 is TGCGCCAGCAGCCAAGTGGGAGCACAGGGGAGAAATCAGCCCCAGCATTTT. Its translation is CASSQVGAQGRNQPQHF.

This clonotype was seen at least ten times. The gene calls are TRBV4-2 and TRBJ2-1, with D possibly matching TRBD1 (6 bases). The CDR3 extends over 15 amino acids. The V end lost 1 base, the J end lost 4 bases, and 11 bases lay between the germline ends. CDR1 LGHNA and CDR2 YNFKEQ come from the germline V gene. CDR3 sequence reads: CASSQASQGYNEQFF. The CDR3 DNA reads as TGTGCCAGCAGCCAAGCCAGCCAGGGGTACAATGAGCAGTTCTTC.

In this sample, this clonotype turned up many times. J is TRBJ2-7 and V is TRBV12-3 or TRBV12-4, with 13 nucleotides matching TRBD2. With 7 bases clipped from V and 5 bases from J, the junction kept 5 bases outside the gene matches. The CDR3 covers 14 residues. The CDR3 spells CASTAGLAGHEQYF. The CDR3 nucleotides are TGTGCCAGCACCGCGGGACTAGCGGGGCACGAGCAGTACTTC.

Many counts were recorded for this clonotype. One end of the junction is discordant with germline, which a read error may explain. This rearrangement joins TRBV7-2 to TRBJ1-2, with a tentative D call TRBD1 (6 bases). Germline lookup yields CDR1 SGHTA and CDR2 FQGNSA. This CDR3 is 13 amino acids long. CDR3 DNA: TGTGTCAGCAGCTGGGACACTGCCTATGGCTACACCTTC. Translation: CVSSWDTAYGYTF.

This clonotype was found many times. The rearrangement uses TRBV7-9 and TRBJ2-1; D not resolved. Germline V gives CDR1 SEHNR, CDR2 FQNEAQ (reference sequence). Trimming left V 1 base short and J 0 bases short, with 7 bases between. The CDR3 runs 15 residues. The CDR3 protein is CASSLGTSSYNEQFF. The CDR3 bases are TGTGCCAGCAGCTTAGGGACGAGCTCCTACAATGAGCAGTTCTTC. Full variable domain (rest looked up from reference TRBV7-9 and TRBJ2-1): DTGVSQNPRHKITKRGQNVTFRCDPISEHNRLYWYRQTLGQGPEFLTYFQNEAQLEKSRLLSDRFSAERPKGSFSTLEIQRTEQGDSAMYLCASSLGTSSYNEQFFGPGTRLTVL.

A remark on this clonotype: This may be a read error: a much more frequent sequence differs by one nucleotide. V is TRBV2 and J is TRBJ1-5, with D maybe TRBD1 (5 bases). The V end lost 7 bases, the J end lost 5 bases, and 15 bases lay between the germline ends. This CDR3 spans 14 amino acids. Germline assignment: CDR1 SNHLY and CDR2 FYNNEI. CDR3 coding DNA: TGTGCCAGCATAGGCGGACGGGGCGATCAGCCCCAGCATTTT. As protein: CASIGGRGDQPQHF.

This clonotype was counted a few times. The chain uses TRBV5-6 and TRBJ2-1, with 9 bases fitting TRBD1. This CDR3 has 14 residues. Germline trimming cut 5 bases from V and 14 bases from J; bases unmatched to any gene: 14. CDR1 is SGHDT, CDR2 YYEEEE, per germline. In DNA form, the CDR3 reads TGTGCCAGCAGTCCCGGACAGGGGCGGGTTTTGGAGTTCTTC. Its protein product is CASSPGQGRVLEFF.

Concerning this clonotype: This may be a read error: a much more frequent sequence differs by one nucleotide. The chain uses TRBV7-3 and TRBJ2-2, with 11 bases that match TRBD2. CDR1 and CDR2 (germline): SGHTA, FQGTGA. V shed 5 bases and J 4 bases; nucleotides not matched to a gene: 6. The CDR3 totals 16 residues. The CDR3 region is CASSDHSGGGTGELFF. The CDR3 DNA reads TGTGCCAGCAGCGATCATAGCGGGGGGGGCACCGGGGAGCTGTTTTTT.

This chain connects TRBV11-3 to TRBJ2-1; D gene uncertain. V was trimmed by 6 bases and J by 6 bases, leaving 12 bases between them. Germline CDR1 and CDR2: SGHNT and YENEEA. CDR3 length equals 13 residues. The CDR3 DNA is TGTGCCAGCAGTGTGAATAGGGCCAATGAGCAGTTCTTC. Encoded protein: CASSVNRANEQFF.

This clonotype occurred many times. V usage is TRBV24-1 and J usage is TRBJ2-7; no clear D gene. This CDR3 has 14 amino acids. The germline gives CDR1 KGHDR, CDR2 SFDVKD. Trimming removed 6 bases from V and 2 bases from J, with 13 bases in between. CDR3 in DNA: TGTGCCACCAGTCCCTCGCGGCCGCCCTACGAGCAGTACTTC. Its protein is CATSPSRPPYEQYF.

This clonotype was detected many times. The CDR3 DNA is TGTGCCAGCAGCGTGGGGACAGGCTCTGTGAACACTGAAGCTTTCTTT. This sequence encodes CASSVGTGSVNTEAFF. The chain joins TRBV9 to TRBJ1-1, with 8 nucleotides matching TRBD1. The ends lost 2 bases at V and 0 bases at J; junction bases unmatched: 6. Germline CDR1 and CDR2: SGDLS and YYNGEE. This CDR3 spans 16 amino acids.

This clonotype showed up just once. This likely traces to a read error, being one base from a far larger clone. This rearrangement joins TRBV15 to TRBJ2-5, with a tentative D call TRBD1 (6 bases). Germline loops: CDR1 LNHNV, CDR2 YYDKDF (reference sequence). This CDR3 has 16 amino acids. V was shortened by 5 bases and J by 11 bases, with 27 bases between the two germline ends. This chain's CDR3 is CATSSQGSGSYNEQYF. In DNA form, the CDR3 reads TGTGCCACCAGCTCCCAGGGGTCAGGGTCCTACAATGAGCAGTACTTC.

This clonotype came up many times. The rearrangement uses TRBV4-1 and TRBJ1-1, with a weak D call TRBD1 (5 bases). The CDR3 is 14 residues long. The germline V gene has CDR1 MGHRA and CDR2 YSYEKL. Trimming removed 6 bases from V and 0 bases from J, with 11 bases in between. The CDR3 DNA reads TGCGCCAGCAGACCTACGGGGCTGAACACTGAAGCTTTCTTT. Protein product: CASRPTGLNTEAFF.

Only a few counts were recorded for this clonotype. Since no conserved phenylalanine or tryptophan closes the CDR3, a read error is the likely cause. This chain links TRBV7-9 with TRBJ1-1, with no clear D. The CDR3 is made up of 14 amino acids. Germline V gene sequence: CDR1 SEHNR, CDR2 FQNEAQ (reference sequence). The germline V and J ends were trimmed by 1 base and 0 bases, with 6 bases remaining between them. For the CDR3, the DNA is TGTGCCAGCAGCTTAGGTTCACTGAACACTGAAGCTTTCTCT. Translated, it gives CASSLGSLNTEAFS.

There are many counts of this clonotype. The chain has TRBV9 and TRBJ1-6, with D hard to call. The length of the CDR3 is 13 residues. Germline loops: CDR1 SGDLS, CDR2 YYNGEE. V lost 0 bases, J lost 6 bases, and 4 bases lay in between. CDR3 sequence reads: CASSVESNSPLHF. The CDR3 nucleotides are TGTGCCAGCAGCGTAGAAAGTAATTCACCCCTCCACTTT.

This clonotype was observed at least ten times. The chain combines TRBV7-9 with TRBJ1-4, with D tentatively TRBD1 (5 bases). CDR1 is SEHNR and CDR2 is FQNEAQ in the germline V gene (reference sequence). This CDR3 contains 13 residues. V was pared by 0 bases and J by 7 bases, with 6 bases between. The CDR3 nucleotides read TGTGCCAGCAGCTTAGCGGGACGTGAAAAACTGTTTTTT. Its translation is CASSLAGREKLFF.

This clonotype was picked up many times. The chain has TRBV6-5 and TRBJ1-2, with 7 bases aligning to TRBD1. CDR1 MNHEY and CDR2 SVGAGI come from the germline V gene. There are 14 residues in the CDR3. The ends lost 2 bases at V and 6 bases at J; junction bases unmatched: 6. The CDR3 coding sequence is TGTGCCAGCAGTTACAGGGAAGGGGGCGATGGCTACACCTTC. Amino acids: CASSYREGGDGYTF.

The chain combines TRBV19 with TRBJ2-7; 7 nucleotides line up with TRBD1. The germline V gene encodes CDR1 LNHDA and CDR2 SQIVND (reference sequence). There are 15 residues in the CDR3. V was clipped by 3 bases and J by 3 bases; unmatched bases: 8. The DNA for the CDR3 is TGTGCCAGTAGTATTACCCCGGGACAGAGCTACGAGCAGTACTTC. This encodes CASSITPGQSYEQYF.

This clonotype was counted a few times. The chain couples TRBV3-1 to TRBJ2-2; 8 bases are shared with TRBD2. In germline, CDR1 is LGHDT, CDR2 YNNKEL (reference sequence). The CDR3 consists of 16 residues. V was pared by 4 bases and J by 4 bases, with 8 bases of the junction left unmatched. In nucleotides, the CDR3 is TGTGCCAGCAGCCCCTGGGGACTAGTGGGCACCGGGGAGCTGTTTTTT. It encodes CASSPWGLVGTGELFF. The full variable domain, rest sourced from reference TRBV3-1 and TRBJ2-2, is DTAVSQTPKYLVTQMGNDKSIKCEQNLGHDTMYWYKQDSKKFLKIMFSYNNKELIINETVPNRFSPKSPDKAHLNLHINSLELGDSAVYFCASSPWGLVGTGELFFGEGSRLTVL.

The chain couples TRBV27 to TRBJ1-1; possibly TRBD1 for D (6 bases). CDR1 MNHEY and CDR2 SMNVEV come from the germline V gene (reference sequence). The CDR3 runs to 13 residues. Trimming stripped 5 bases from V and 10 bases from J, with 17 bases between. This CDR3 reads CASSPRGARPAFF. CDR3 nucleotides: TGTGCCAGCAGTCCTCGGGGGGCGAGACCAGCTTTCTTT.

This clonotype was detected ten times or more. This chain uses TRBV6-1 with TRBJ1-1, with 7 bases identical to TRBD1. Germline CDR1 and CDR2: MNHNS and SASEGT. The CDR3 contains 15 residues. Trimming cost V 7 bases and J 0 bases; bases outside gene matches: 8. The CDR3 is CASKWGGQLNTEAFF. CDR3 nucleotides: TGTGCCAGCAAATGGGGGGGACAGTTGAACACTGAAGCTTTCTTT.

This clonotype was observed at least ten times. The gene calls are TRBV20-1 and TRBJ1-1; D gene uncertain. V was clipped by 6 bases and J by 8 bases, with 10 bases between them. CDR1 is DFQATT, CDR2 SNEGSKA, per germline (reference sequence). CDR3 length: 10 residues. CDR3 coding DNA: TGCAGTGCGGAAGTGTCAGAAGCTTTCTTT. It translates to CSAEVSEAFF.

The table lists this clonotype with many counts. The chain employs TRBV7-2 and TRBJ1-4, with a tentative D call TRBD1 (6 bases). This CDR3 comprises 15 residues. Germline CDR1 and CDR2: SGHTA and FQGNSA. V was shortened by 0 bases and J by 5 bases, with 10 bases between the two germline ends. The CDR3 DNA reads TGTGCCAGCAGCTTAGCCTGGACAGCAAATGAAAAACTGTTTTTT. Translation: CASSLAWTANEKLFF.

This clonotype was seen ten or more times. V is TRBV5-5 and J is TRBJ2-5, with D perhaps given as TRBD1 or TRBD2 (5 bases each). The CDR3 contains 14 residues. CDR1 and CDR2 (germline): SGHKS, YYEKEE (reference sequence). Trimming took off 0 bases at V and 5 bases at J, with 11 bases between the two ends. The CDR3 reads CASSLGSGSETQYF. For the CDR3, the DNA is TGTGCCAGCAGCTTGGGGTCAGGGAGCGAGACCCAGTACTTC.

In this sample, this clonotype turned up many times. The chain carries TRBV10-3 and TRBJ1-4; D remains ambiguous. The length of the CDR3 is 17 residues. Trimming cost V 4 bases and J 6 bases, with 21 bases left between them. Looked up from germline, CDR1 is ENHRY and CDR2 is SYGVKD. The CDR3 here is CAISAYRTGSKDEKLFF. CDR3 sequence (DNA): TGTGCCATCAGTGCCTATCGAACCGGGTCAAAGGATGAAAAACTGTTTTTT.